The rows below give T cell receptor beta chains drawn from one sample of a study of T-cell reconstitution after alpha-beta-depleted transplantation in children. Via MiXCR, TCRdb re-called the PCR reads, giving one row per CDR3 protein. The data hold more than 400,000 distinct CDR3 sequences, with 43% observed a single time. Specimen: PBMCs, collected before TCRalphabeta/CD19-depleted stem cell transplant. The receptors originated from a girl under 10 years old with aplastic anemia, due to receive a stem cell transplant. Both conserved end residues are part of each CDR3. Each record gives: CDR3 DNA, CDR3 protein, V gene, clone size, J gene, D gene. The D gene is left open where the match is weak. Clone size is shown for a subset of rows, as once, few, many or a class of expanded clone.

TGCAGCGTTGCCGGGACACCGGCGGAGACCCAGTACTTC CSVAGTPAETQYF TRBV29-1 many TRBJ2-5 NA
TGCGCCAGCAGCCTGGACCCGGGCCAGGAAGGTGAAGCTTTCTTT CASSLDPGQEGEAFF TRBV4-1 NA TRBJ1-1 NA
TGCAGCGTAGGACCTTCCCAAGAGACCCAGTACTTC CSVGPSQETQYF TRBV29-1 few TRBJ2-5 NA
TGCAGTGCTTGGCCTAGCGGGAGTCCCTACGAGCAGTACTTC CSAWPSGSPYEQYF TRBV20-1 NA TRBJ2-7 TRBD2
TGTGCCAGCAGCTTTGCGGGCTCCTACGAGCAGTACTTC CASSFAGSYEQYF TRBV7-2 many TRBJ2-7 NA
TGTGCCAGCAGCTTCGGACAGGGAGGCAGCACAGATACGCAGTATTTT CASSFGQGGSTDTQYF TRBV5-4 NA TRBJ2-3 TRBD1
TGTGCCAGCGGAGTGAATCAGCCCCAGCATTTT CASGVNQPQHF TRBV7-9 NA TRBJ1-5 NA
TGTGCCAGCAGCCAAGATTTAGTGGACAGGACAAAAGGCGAGCAGTACTTC CASSQDLVDRTKGEQYF TRBV4-2 NA TRBJ2-7 TRBD1
TGTGCCAGCACCGGGGGGAGGGAGCACTACAATGAGCAGTTCTTC CASTGGREHYNEQFF TRBV6-2/TRBV6-3 many TRBJ2-1 TRBD2
TGTGCCAGCAGCCAAACTGGCTGGGACAGCACTGCACATACGCAGTATTTT CASSQTGWDSTAHTQYF TRBV4-2 NA TRBJ2-3 TRBD1
TGCAGCGTTGCGGCCAGACACTCCTACAATGAGCAGTTCTTC CSVAARHSYNEQFF TRBV29-1 NA TRBJ2-1 NA
TGCGCCAGCAGCCCTCAAGGGCGACCCCCAAACTATGGCTACACCTTC CASSPQGRPPNYGYTF TRBV5-1 NA TRBJ1-2 NA
TGCGCCAGCAGCGACAGGACAGGGTCCGGCGGGGAGCTGTTTTTT CASSDRTGSGGELFF TRBV5-1 NA TRBJ2-2 TRBD1
TGCGCCAGCAGCCCGCGGAACGACGTCTACGAGCAGTACTTC CASSPRNDVYEQYF TRBV5-1 NA TRBJ2-7 NA
TGTGCCTGGAGTGTGCGGCCAGGGGAGACCCAGTACTTC CAWSVRPGETQYF TRBV30 many TRBJ2-5 NA
TGTGCCAGCAGTTTAGCATTAGGGGGACATAGCAATCAGCCCCAGCATTTT CASSLALGGHSNQPQHF TRBV12-3/TRBV12-4 NA TRBJ1-5 NA
TGTGCCGTATCGATGGGGGCGACCCTATCCTATGGCTACACCTTC CAVSMGATLSYGYTF TRBV3-1 NA TRBJ1-2 NA
TGTGCCAGCAGCTTCATGAGTGAGCAGTTCTTC CASSFMSEQFF TRBV5-6 NA TRBJ2-1 NA
TGTGCCAGCAGGCTACCCGGGACAGGGACCTATAGCAATCAGCCCCAGCATTTT CASRLPGTGTYSNQPQHF TRBV6-2/TRBV6-3 many TRBJ1-5 TRBD1
TGTGCCAGCAGCTTCGGGACTAGCGGGACCCTAATCTCCTACGAGCAGTACTTC CASSFGTSGTLISYEQYF TRBV7-8 many TRBJ2-7 TRBD2
TGTGCCAGCAGCCCCGACTGGGGAAGTCTACGGGAGCTGTTTTTT CASSPDWGSLRELFF TRBV11-2 few TRBJ2-2 NA
TGTGCTAGCAGCCCTCAGCGGGAGGGCACCGGGGAGCTGTTTTTT CASSPQREGTGELFF TRBV7-7 many TRBJ2-2 TRBD2
TGTGCCAGCAGCCTCTCTAGCGGGCGGGCCAAAAACATTCAGTACTTC CASSLSSGRAKNIQYF TRBV6-1 NA TRBJ2-4 TRBD2
TGCAGCGTAAGGGAGGGAGTAGGCGAGCAGTACTTC CSVREGVGEQYF TRBV29-1 once TRBJ2-7 TRBD2
TGTGCCAGCGGGGGACTAGACGAGCAGTACTTC CASGGLDEQYF TRBV3-1 many TRBJ2-7 TRBD2
TGTGCCACCAGCAGAGACCCCTCTGGGGCCAACGTCCTGACTTTC CATSRDPSGANVLTF TRBV15 NA TRBJ2-6 NA